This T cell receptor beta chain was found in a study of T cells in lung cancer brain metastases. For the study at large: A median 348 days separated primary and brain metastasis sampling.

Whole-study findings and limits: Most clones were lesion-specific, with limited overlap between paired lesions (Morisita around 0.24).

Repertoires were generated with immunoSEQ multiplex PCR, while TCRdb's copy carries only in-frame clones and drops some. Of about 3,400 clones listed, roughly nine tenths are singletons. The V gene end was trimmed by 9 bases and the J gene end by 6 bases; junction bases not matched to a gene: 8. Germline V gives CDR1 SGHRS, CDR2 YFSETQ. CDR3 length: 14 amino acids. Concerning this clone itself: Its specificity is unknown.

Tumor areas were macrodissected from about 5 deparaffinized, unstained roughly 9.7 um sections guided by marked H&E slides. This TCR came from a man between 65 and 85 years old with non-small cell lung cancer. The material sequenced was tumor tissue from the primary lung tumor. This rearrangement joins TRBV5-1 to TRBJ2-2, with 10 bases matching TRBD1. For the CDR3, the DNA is TGCGCCACCAACGACAGGGGGCTTTCCGGGGAGCTGTTTTTT. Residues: CATNDRGLSGELFF.